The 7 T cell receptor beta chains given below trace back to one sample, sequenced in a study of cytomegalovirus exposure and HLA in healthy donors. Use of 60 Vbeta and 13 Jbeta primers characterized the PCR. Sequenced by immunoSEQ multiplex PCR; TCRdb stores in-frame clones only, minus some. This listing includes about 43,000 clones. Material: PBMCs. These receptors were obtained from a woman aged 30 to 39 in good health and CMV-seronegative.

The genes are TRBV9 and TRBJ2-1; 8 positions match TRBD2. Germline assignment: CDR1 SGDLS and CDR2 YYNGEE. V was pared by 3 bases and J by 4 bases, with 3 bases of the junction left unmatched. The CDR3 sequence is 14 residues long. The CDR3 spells CASSAGTRYNEQFF. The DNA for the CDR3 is TGTGCCAGCAGCGCCGGGACTAGGTACAATGAGCAGTTCTTC.

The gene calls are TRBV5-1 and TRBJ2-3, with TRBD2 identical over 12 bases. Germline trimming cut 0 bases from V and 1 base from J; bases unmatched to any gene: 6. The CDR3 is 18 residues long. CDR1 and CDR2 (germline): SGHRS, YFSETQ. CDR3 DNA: TGCGCCAGCAGCTTGGCCGTAGCTAGCGGGAGGGGCACAGATACGCAGTATTTT. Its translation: CASSLAVASGRGTDTQYF.

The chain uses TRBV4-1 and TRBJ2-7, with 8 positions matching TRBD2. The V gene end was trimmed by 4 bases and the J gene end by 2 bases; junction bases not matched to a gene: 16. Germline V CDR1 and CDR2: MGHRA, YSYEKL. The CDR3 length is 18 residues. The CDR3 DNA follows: TGCGCCAGCAGCCCCGGGGTAGCGGGACCGCCCGGTCCCTACGAGCAGTACTTC. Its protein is CASSPGVAGPPGPYEQYF.

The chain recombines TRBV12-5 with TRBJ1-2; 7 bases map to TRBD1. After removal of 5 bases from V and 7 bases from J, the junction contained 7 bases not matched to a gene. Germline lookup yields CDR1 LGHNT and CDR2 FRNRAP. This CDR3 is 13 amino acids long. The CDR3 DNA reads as TGTGCTAGTGGTCAAACGGGACAGCGTGGCTACACCTTC. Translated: CASGQTGQRGYTF.

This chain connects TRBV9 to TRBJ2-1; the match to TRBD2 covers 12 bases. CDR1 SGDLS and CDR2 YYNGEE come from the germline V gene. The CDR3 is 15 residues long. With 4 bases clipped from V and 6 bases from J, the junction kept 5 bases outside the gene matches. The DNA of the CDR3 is TGTGCCAGCAGCCCTAGCGGGAGGGTCGGCAATGAGCAGTTCTTC. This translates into CASSPSGRVGNEQFF.

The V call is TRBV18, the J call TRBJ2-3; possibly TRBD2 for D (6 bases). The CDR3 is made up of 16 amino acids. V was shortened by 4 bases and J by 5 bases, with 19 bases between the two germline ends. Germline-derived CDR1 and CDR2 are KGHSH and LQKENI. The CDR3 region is CASSRRGQVDLDTQYF. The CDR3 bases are TGTGCCAGCTCACGGCGGGGCCAAGTCGATCTAGATACGCAGTATTTT.

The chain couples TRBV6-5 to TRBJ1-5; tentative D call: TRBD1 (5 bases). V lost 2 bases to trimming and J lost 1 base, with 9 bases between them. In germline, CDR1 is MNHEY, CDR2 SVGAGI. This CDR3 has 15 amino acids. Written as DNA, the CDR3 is TGTGCCAGCAGTTACCAGACAGTGAGCAATCAGCCCCAGCATTTT. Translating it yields CASSYQTVSNQPQHF.